These 18 T cell receptor beta chains were sequenced from one sample in a study of OX40 agonist ivuxolimab in advanced cancers. Clones were read by immunoSEQ multiplex PCR, and TCRdb kept only the in-frame ones, dropping some. The table records 45,000 or so clones, around 83% of them present only once. The sample was CD4+ or CD8+ T cells sorted from blood, taken in a trial of the OX40 agonist ivuxolimab. Every receptor here comes from an adult with an advanced solid tumor such as melanoma, head and neck, liver or kidney cancer.

The genes are TRBV6-5 and TRBJ2-5; D is ambiguous. Gene TRBJ2-7 matches the end of the DNA better, so the J call may be wrong. This CDR3 contains 12 residues. CDR1 is MNHEY, CDR2 SVGAGI, per germline. The CDR3 region has the DNA TGTGCCAGCAGCCACTCCCCCTACGAGCAGTACTTC. Its translation is CASSHSPYEQYF.

This clone was picked up a small number of times. The sample carries other DNA sequences with the same CDR3. The chain employs TRBV5-1 and TRBJ1-1; perhaps TRBD1 as D (5 bases). This CDR3 spans 17 amino acids. V dropped 0 bases and J dropped 2 bases, with 17 bases sitting between them. Germline V gene sequence: CDR1 SGHRS, CDR2 YFSETQ. CDR3 loop: CASSLGGGGRLNTEAFF. CDR3 nucleotides: TGCGCCAGCAGCTTGGGTGGGGGAGGGCGGCTAAACACTGAAGCTTTCTTT.

The gene calls are TRBV6-1 and TRBJ2-1, with 11 bases aligning to TRBD2. Germline CDR1 and CDR2: MNHNS and SASEGT. The CDR3 has 15 residues. Trimming cost V 7 bases and J 3 bases; bases outside gene matches: 5. The CDR3 sequence: CASNFGTSGYNEQFF. CDR3 DNA: TGTGCCAGCAACTTCGGGACTAGCGGCTACAATGAGCAGTTCTTC.

V is TRBV7-2 and J is TRBJ1-2; a possible D gene is TRBD1 (5 bases). Deletions cut 1 base from V and 4 bases from J, with 13 bases between. The CDR3 contains 15 residues. From germline, CDR1 is SGHTA and CDR2 FQGNSA. CDR3 residues: CASSLGDVGSYGYTF. The CDR3 DNA reads TGTGCCAGCAGCTTAGGGGACGTCGGAAGCTATGGCTACACCTTC.

The chain links TRBV2 to TRBJ1-2; D uncertain. The CDR3 contains 15 residues. Deletions cut 10 bases from V and 0 bases from J, with 18 bases between. Germline CDR1 reads SNHLY; CDR2 reads FYNNEI. CDR3 in amino acids: CATAVEGRANYGYTF. The DNA of the CDR3 is TGTGCCACCGCGGTAGAGGGTAGAGCTAACTATGGCTACACCTTC.

This chain uses TRBV6-1 with TRBJ2-7, with no clear D. The ends were cut back, 3 bases at V and 6 bases at J, with 12 bases in the middle. The germline V gene encodes CDR1 MNHNS and CDR2 SASEGT. This CDR3 contains 13 residues. Here the CDR3 reads CASSDGPLLEQYF. In DNA, the CDR3 is TGTGCCAGCAGTGACGGGCCACTACTCGAGCAGTACTTC.

The chain has TRBV7-3 and TRBJ2-7; TRBD1 might be the D (5 bases). CDR1 is SGHTA and CDR2 is FQGTGA in the germline V gene. V lost 6 bases to trimming and J lost 3 bases, with 9 bases between them. The CDR3 consists of 12 residues. CDR3 sequence (DNA): TGTGCCAGCAGAGTCAGGGTCTACGAGCAGTACTTC. This sequence encodes CASRVRVYEQYF.

The chain carries TRBV5-6 and TRBJ1-2, with unresolved D. CDR3 size: 13 residues. The V end was cut by 2 bases, the J end by 4 bases, with 9 bases between. From germline, CDR1 is SGHDT and CDR2 YYEEEE. CDR3 amino acids: CASSLSDGYGYTF. The CDR3 DNA sequence: TGTGCCAGCAGCTTATCAGACGGCTATGGCTACACCTTC.

V usage is TRBV30 and J usage is TRBJ2-5, with D perhaps given as TRBD1 or TRBD2 (6 bases each). Gene TRBJ2-7 matches the end of the DNA better, so the J call may be wrong. This CDR3 has 12 amino acids. Germline-derived CDR1 and CDR2 are GTSNPN and SVGIG (reference sequence). The CDR3: CAWRMGGLEQYF. The CDR3 nucleotides are TGTGCCTGGAGGATGGGGGGCCTCGAGCAGTACTTC.

This clone was found once. The V and J genes are TRBV27 and TRBJ2-7; 8 nucleotides agree with TRBD1. Germline trimming cut 6 bases from V and 4 bases from J; bases unmatched to any gene: 14. Germline CDR1 reads MNHEY; CDR2 reads SMNVEV (reference sequence). The CDR3 is made up of 16 amino acids. The chain's CDR3 is CASRIGGQGAGYEQYF. The DNA for the CDR3 is TGTGCCAGCAGGATCGGGGGTCAGGGGGCCGGTTACGAGCAGTACTTC.

The chain couples TRBV7-2 to TRBJ1-4; maybe TRBD1 (5 bases). V gave up 1 base and J gave up 8 bases, with 14 bases separating them. The CDR3 spans 15 residues. Germline values: CDR1 SGHTA, CDR2 FQGNSA. The CDR3 DNA follows: TGTGCCAGCAGCTTAGAGATAGGGACGGGGGAAAAACTGTTTTTT. Its protein is CASSLEIGTGEKLFF.

The genes are TRBV7-9 and TRBJ1-5, with 8 bases lining up with TRBD1. Looked up from germline, CDR1 is SEHNR and CDR2 is FQNEAQ (reference sequence). Unmatched junction bases numbered 7, after V lost 5 bases and J lost 1 base. The CDR3 totals 16 residues. The CDR3: CASSLGQGGSNQPQHF. As DNA, the CDR3 is TGTGCCAGCAGCCTTGGACAGGGAGGGAGCAATCAGCCCCAGCATTTT.

The table lists this clone with a few counts. The chain couples TRBV11-3 to TRBJ2-1; TRBD2 aligns across 8 bases. The germline CDR1 and CDR2 sequences are SGHNT and YENEEA. The CDR3 has 13 amino acids. Trimming cost V 8 bases and J 8 bases; bases outside gene matches: 8. The CDR3 DNA reads as TGTGCCAGCGGCATTAGCGGGGCATATGAGCAGTTCTTC. Translating it yields CASGISGAYEQFF. Full variable domain (rest looked up from reference TRBV11-3 and TRBJ2-1): EAGVVQSPRYKIIEKKQPVAFWCNPISGHNTLYWYLQNLGQGPELLIRYENEEAVDDSQLPKDRFSAERLKGVDSTLKIQPAELGDSAVYLCASGISGAYEQFFGPGTRLTVL.

The chain combines TRBV5-3 with TRBJ1-1, with 7 positions matching TRBD1. TRBV5-3 belongs to the ORF category, with a function that is uncertain. The CDR3 spans 12 residues. J gave up 8 bases and V 8 bases, and 9 bases lay outside the gene matches. In DNA form, the CDR3 reads TGTGCCAGCAGCCTCGACAGGGTAGAAGCTTTCTTT. Translation: CASSLDRVEAFF.

The chain links TRBV5-1 to TRBJ2-7; 11 bases match TRBD2. With V trimmed by 3 bases and J by 5 bases, 10 bases remained unmatched. The germline V gene encodes CDR1 SGHRS and CDR2 YFSETQ. The CDR3 is made up of 16 amino acids. CDR3 protein: CASSSGLAGGQDEQYF. The CDR3 coding sequence is TGCGCCAGCAGCTCGGGGTTAGCGGGAGGGCAGGACGAGCAGTACTTC.

The chain combines TRBV7-2 with TRBJ2-7; D gene unclear. Germline values: CDR1 SGHTA, CDR2 FQGNSA. This CDR3 is built from 15 residues. V was shortened by 5 bases and J by 4 bases, with 18 bases between the two germline ends. CDR3 sequence reads: CASSPLREVLYEQYF. DNA of the CDR3: TGTGCCAGCAGCCCTTTGCGTGAAGTCCTTTACGAGCAGTACTTC.

The chain employs TRBV19 and TRBJ1-3, with D possibly being TRBD1 (6 bases). The CDR3 covers 15 residues. Looked up from germline, CDR1 is LNHDA and CDR2 is SQIVND (reference sequence). Deletions cut 5 bases from V and 0 bases from J, with 11 bases between. The CDR3 sequence: CASSLQGYSGNTIYF. The DNA for the CDR3 is TGTGCCAGTAGTCTTCAGGGGTACTCTGGAAACACCATATATTTT.

In this sample, this clone turned up a few times. The chain links TRBV7-2 to TRBJ1-1, with no clear D. Deletions cut 2 bases from V and 3 bases from J, with 7 bases between. There are 13 residues in the CDR3. In germline, CDR1 is SGHTA, CDR2 FQGNSA. The CDR3 reads CASSLMRDTEAFF. Written as DNA, the CDR3 is TGTGCCAGCAGCTTAATGAGAGACACTGAAGCTTTCTTT.